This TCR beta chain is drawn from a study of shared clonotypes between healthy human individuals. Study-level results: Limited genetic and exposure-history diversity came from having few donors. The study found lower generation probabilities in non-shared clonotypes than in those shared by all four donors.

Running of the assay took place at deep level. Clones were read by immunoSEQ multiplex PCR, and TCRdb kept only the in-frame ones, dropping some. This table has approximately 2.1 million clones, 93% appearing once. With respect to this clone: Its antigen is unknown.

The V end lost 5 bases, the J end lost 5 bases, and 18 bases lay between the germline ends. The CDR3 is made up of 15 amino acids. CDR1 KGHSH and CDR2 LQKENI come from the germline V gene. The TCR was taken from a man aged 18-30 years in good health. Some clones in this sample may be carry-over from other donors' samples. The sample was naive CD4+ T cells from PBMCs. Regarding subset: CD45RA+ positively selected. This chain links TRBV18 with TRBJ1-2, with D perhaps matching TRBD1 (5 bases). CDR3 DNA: TGTGCCAGCTCATCGACAATTACGGGGGATTATGGCTACACCTTC. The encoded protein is CASSSTITGDYGYTF.